The next 24 T cell receptor beta chains were all read from a single sample in a study of T cell responses to AZD1222 COVID-19 vaccine. Method: immunoSEQ multiplex PCR; TCRdb's copy keeps in-frame clones and lacks some. The sample holds roughly 120,000 clones, roughly 87% seen once. The material sequenced was peripheral blood, taken on day 0 of AZD1222 vaccination. The receptors were gathered from an adult in good health.

The chain combines TRBV4-1 with TRBJ2-2; possible D gene TRBD2, 6 bases. V dropped 0 bases and J dropped 6 bases, with 11 bases sitting between them. This CDR3 has 15 amino acids. Germline-derived CDR1 and CDR2 are MGHRA and YSYEKL. CDR3: CASSQEGLGAGELFF. The CDR3 DNA sequence: TGCGCCAGCAGCCAAGAGGGACTCGGTGCCGGGGAGCTGTTTTTT.

Only one count was recorded for this clone. The chain has TRBV6-6 and TRBJ1-4; no reliable D call. Trimming pared 5 bases from V and 8 bases from J, leaving 9 bases between. This CDR3 spans 12 amino acids. Germline V gene sequence: CDR1 MNHNY, CDR2 SVGAGI (reference sequence). CDR3 DNA: TGTGCCAGCAGTCGGGTGGGGGAAAAACTGTTTTTT. It translates to CASSRVGEKLFF.

The CDR3 reads CASSRQAGPSYEQYF. The DNA of the CDR3 is TGTGCCAGCAGTCGACAGGCCGGGCCTTCCTACGAGCAGTACTTC. The chain carries TRBV14 and TRBJ2-7, with D possibly TRBD1 on 6 matching bases. V lost 6 bases and J 1 base, leaving 16 bases between the germline ends. Looked up from germline, CDR1 is SGHDN and CDR2 is FVKESK. The CDR3 spans 15 residues.

The chain links TRBV11-2 to TRBJ1-1, with D possibly being TRBD1 (6 bases). The CDR3 has 16 residues. Germline lookup yields CDR1 SGHAT and CDR2 FQNNGV. The V end was cut by 5 bases, the J end by 5 bases, with 21 bases between. The CDR3: CASSPVVGGRGTEAFF. DNA of the CDR3: TGTGCCAGCAGCCCAGTGGTCGGGGGGCGTGGAACTGAAGCTTTCTTT. The whole variable domain, remainder taken from reference TRBV11-2 and TRBJ1-1, is EAGVAQSPRYKIIEKRQSVAFWCNPISGHATLYWYQQILGQGPKLLIQFQNNGVVDDSQLPKDRFSAERLKGVDSTLKIQPAKLEDSAVYLCASSPVVGGRGTEAFFGQGTRLTVV.

In this sample, this clone turned up a few times. V is TRBV6-2 or TRBV6-3 and J is TRBJ1-5; D call uncertain. V was trimmed by 5 bases and J by 0 bases, leaving 14 bases between them. In germline, CDR1 is MNHEY, CDR2 SVGEGT. The CDR3 is 16 amino acids. The DNA for the CDR3 is TGTGCCAGCAGTAACCCTAGCCGTTATAGCAATCAGCCCCAGCATTTT. This encodes CASSNPSRYSNQPQHF.

The chain has TRBV5-1 and TRBJ2-7; TRBD2 is a possible D gene (5 bases). Trimming shortened V by 4 bases and J by 5 bases, and 19 bases separated the two germline ends. The CDR3 sequence is 15 residues long. Looked up from germline, CDR1 is SGHRS and CDR2 is YFSETQ. CDR3 residues: CASSRGSEVVDEQYF. In DNA form, the CDR3 reads TGCGCCAGCAGCAGAGGGAGTGAAGTAGTGGACGAGCAGTACTTC. The full variable domain, with the rest looked up from reference TRBV5-1 and TRBJ2-7, is KAGVTQTPRYLIKTRGQQVTLSCSPISGHRSVSWYQQTPGQGLQFLFEYFSETQRNKGNFPGRFSGRQFSNSRSEMNVSTLELGDSALYLCASSRGSEVVDEQYFGPGTRLTVT.

This rearrangement joins TRBV28 to TRBJ2-5; 7 nucleotides align to TRBD2. Germline V gene lookup returns CDR1 MDHEN and CDR2 SYDVKM. The CDR3 sequence is 14 residues long. Trimming took 7 bases from V and 1 from J; bases not matched to a gene: 6. CDR3 coding DNA: TGTGCCAGCACCATATCTAGCGGCCAAGAGACCCAGTACTTC. This gives the protein CASTISSGQETQYF.

The chain recombines TRBV5-1 with TRBJ2-3, with D uncertain. CDR3 size: 14 residues. V was cut by 4 bases and J by 10 bases, with 19 bases left in between. CDR1 is SGHRS, CDR2 YFSETQ, per germline. CDR3 DNA: TGCGCCAGCAGCATCGGAACAAACATCCCCGCGCAGTATTTT. It translates to CASSIGTNIPAQYF.

This chain joins TRBV2 and TRBJ1-2, with 8 positions matching TRBD1. J lost 3 bases, V lost 6 bases, and 0 bases had no gene match. The CDR3 sequence is 12 residues long. CDR1 and CDR2 from the germline V gene are SNHLY and FYNNEI. CDR3 amino acids: CASRGQDYGYTF. In nucleotides, the CDR3 is TGTGCCAGCAGGGGACAGGACTATGGCTACACCTTC.

The rearrangement joins TRBV28 to TRBJ1-3; D is possibly TRBD1 (5 bases). V dropped 5 bases and J dropped 4 bases, with 24 bases sitting between them. CDR3 length: 18 amino acids. Germline CDR1 reads MDHEN; CDR2 reads SYDVKM. CDR3: CASSDLPRAGPGGNTIYF. Written as DNA, the CDR3 is TGTGCCAGCAGTGACCTCCCTAGGGCAGGGCCCGGGGGAAACACCATATATTTT.

The rearrangement links TRBV12-3 or TRBV12-4 to TRBJ1-1; D is ambiguous. The CDR3 loop spans 11 amino acids. V was shortened by 2 bases and J by 7 bases, with 5 bases between the two germline ends. The chain's CDR3 is CASSLRGEAFF. CDR3 DNA sequence: TGTGCCAGCAGTTTACGGGGTGAAGCTTTCTTT.

The rearrangement joins TRBV3-1 (or the pseudogene TRBV3-2) to TRBJ1-2; possibly TRBD1 for D (5 bases). Germline assignment: CDR1 LGHDT and CDR2 YNNKEL (reference sequence). V was trimmed by 6 bases and J by 0 bases, leaving 26 bases between them. The CDR3 covers 19 residues. CDR3 region: CASSPIKGVLSHSNYGYTF. As DNA, the CDR3 is TGTGCCAGCAGTCCTATTAAAGGGGTTCTATCCCATTCTAACTATGGCTACACCTTC.

The J gene is TRBJ2-3, the V gene TRBV5-1, with 7 bases fitting TRBD2. This CDR3 contains 15 residues. Losses at the gene ends were 0 bases for V and 4 bases for J; bases not matched to a gene: 5. The germline V gene encodes CDR1 SGHRS and CDR2 YFSETQ. The CDR3 coding sequence is TGCGCCAGCAGCTTGGGAGCGGGGATGGCAGATACGCAGTATTTT. It translates to CASSLGAGMADTQYF.

J is TRBJ2-3 and V is TRBV28, with D unresolved. Trimming removed 3 bases at V and 2 bases at J, with 9 bases between. CDR1 is MDHEN, CDR2 SYDVKM, per germline. CDR3 length: 14 residues. CDR3 DNA sequence: TGTGCCAGCAGTTTGCCTGGAATCACAGATACGCAGTATTTT. Residues: CASSLPGITDTQYF.

This rearrangement joins TRBV5-6 to TRBJ2-3; TRBD1 aligns across 7 bases. With 3 bases clipped from V and 6 bases from J, the junction kept 13 bases outside the gene matches. The CDR3 extends over 16 amino acids. Germline lookup yields CDR1 SGHDT and CDR2 YYEEEE. The CDR3 region is CASSYSVGGNMDTQYF. The DNA of the CDR3 is TGTGCCAGCAGCTACTCGGTAGGGGGCAACATGGATACGCAGTATTTT. Full variable domain (missing parts from reference TRBV5-6 and TRBJ2-3): DAGVTQSPTHLIKTRGQQVTLRCSPKSGHDTVSWYQQALGQGPQFIFQYYEEEERQRGNFPDRFSGHQFPNYSSELNVNALLLGDSALYLCASSYSVGGNMDTQYFGPGTRLTVL.

The chain carries TRBV4-1 and TRBJ2-7; possibly TRBD1 for D (5 bases). The CDR3 has 14 amino acids. V lost 0 bases and J 5 bases, leaving 11 bases between the germline ends. CDR1 MGHRA and CDR2 YSYEKL come from the germline V gene. The CDR3 loop reads CASSQDPGLDEQYF. The CDR3 DNA follows: TGCGCCAGCAGCCAAGATCCAGGGCTCGACGAGCAGTACTTC.

The table lists this clone with a count of one. V is TRBV11-2 and J is TRBJ1-1, with D perhaps matching TRBD1 (5 bases). CDR1 is SGHAT, CDR2 FQNNGV, per germline. There are 16 residues in the CDR3. V lost 1 base and J 0 bases, leaving 12 bases between the germline ends. The CDR3 loop is CASSLVMGQVNTEAFF. DNA for the CDR3: TGTGCCAGCAGCTTAGTCATGGGGCAGGTGAACACTGAAGCTTTCTTT.

The gene calls are TRBV28 and TRBJ1-3; D gene unclear. Germline CDR1 MDHEN, CDR2 SYDVKM. The V end lost 3 bases, the J end lost 0 bases, and 9 bases lay between the germline ends. This CDR3 region has 15 residues. The CDR3 loop is CASSFAGSSGNTIYF. The CDR3, as DNA: TGTGCCAGCAGTTTTGCGGGTAGCTCTGGAAACACCATATATTTT.

A few counts support this clone. The gene calls are TRBV19 and TRBJ1-3; D gene ambiguous. The V end lost 2 bases, the J end lost 2 bases, and 4 bases lay between the germline ends. The CDR3 is 13 residues long. The germline CDR1 and CDR2 sequences are LNHDA and SQIVND (reference sequence). The DNA of the CDR3 is TGTGCCAGTAGTATACAAACTGGAAACACCATATATTTT. Translated, it gives CASSIQTGNTIYF.

The chain couples TRBV23-1 to TRBJ2-7; 8 bases align to TRBD1. TRBV23-1 is annotated as an ORF whose role is uncertain. The CDR3 is 16 residues long. Trimming removed 2 bases from V and 7 bases from J; junction bases left unmatched: 13. This chain's CDR3 is CASSQPGQAGIMEQYF. Written as DNA, the CDR3 is TGCGCCAGCAGTCAACCGGGACAGGCGGGGATTATGGAGCAGTACTTC.

The V call is TRBV10-3, the J call TRBJ2-7, with 12 nucleotides matching TRBD2. This CDR3 is built from 18 residues. The germline V gene has CDR1 ENHRY and CDR2 SYGVKD. V was clipped by 3 bases and J by 2 bases; unmatched bases: 11. In DNA form, the CDR3 reads TGTGCCATCAGTGACCCGGGACTAGCGGGTGTCGCTACCTACGAGCAGTACTTC. Residues: CAISDPGLAGVATYEQYF.

CDR3 nucleotides: TGTGCCAGCAGCGTGGTAGGGGGGGCTAATGAGCAGTTCTTC. Amino acid sequence: CASSVVGGANEQFF. This chain uses TRBV7-6 with TRBJ2-1, with a possible D match to TRBD2 (7 bases). The V and J ends lost 5 bases and 7 bases respectively, with 15 bases between them. The CDR3 runs 14 residues. Germline CDR1 is SGHVS and CDR2 is FNYEAQ.

This rearrangement joins TRBV4-2 to TRBJ1-1; 7 nucleotides align to TRBD1. Germline CDR1 reads LGHNA; CDR2 reads YNFKEQ. This CDR3 region has 15 residues. V trimming: 0 bases; J trimming: 2 bases; junction bases outside the gene matches: 3. The CDR3 sequence is CASSQETGLNTEAFF. Here the CDR3 DNA reads TGTGCCAGCAGCCAAGAGACAGGGTTAAACACTGAAGCTTTCTTT.

The chain is built from TRBV30 and TRBJ2-3, with D possibly being TRBD1 (5 bases). Trimming cost V 5 bases and J 0 bases, with 12 bases left between them. The germline CDR1 and CDR2 sequences are GTSNPN and SVGIG (reference sequence). The CDR3 spans 14 residues. CDR3 coding DNA: TGTGCCTGGTGCCAGGGCACTAGCACAGATACGCAGTATTTT. It translates to CAWCQGTSTDTQYF. Looking up the rest from reference TRBV30 and TRBJ2-3 gives the full variable domain: SQTIHQWPATLVQPVGSPLSLECTVEGTSNPNLYWYRQAAGRGLQLLFYSVGIGQISSEVPQNLSASRPQDRQFILSSKKLLLSDSGFYLCAWCQGTSTDTQYFGPGTRLTVL.